The source of this T cell receptor (beta chain) is a study of T cells in Graves' hyperthyroidism and ophthalmopathy. The sample holds a few counts of this clonotype. Amplification yielded TCR beta CDR3 regions, with RNA transcripts as the source. The HTBI primer set served for first-round RT-PCR of the TCR CDR3. One entry per CDR3 protein results from TCRdb running MiXCR on the multiplex PCR reads. Of 650,000 to 750,000 distinct CDR3 sequences listed, 13% to 15% are singletons. From germline, CDR1 is SGHRS and CDR2 YFSETQ. The V gene end was trimmed by 0 bases and the J gene end by 5 bases; junction bases not matched to a gene: 9. The CDR3 runs 16 residues.

Sequencing input: blood. J is TRBJ2-7 and V is TRBV5-1, with 9 bases matching TRBD2. This TCR was recovered from a woman aged 18-29 years with Graves' hyperthyroidism. CDR3 DNA: TGCGCCAGCAGCTTGGGGCTAGCGGGAAGGGCCCACGAGCAGTACTTC. Amino acids: CASSLGLAGRAHEQYF.